This record covers a single T cell receptor (beta chain). The antigen is not known. The CDR3 consists of 17 residues. V was clipped by 1 base and J by 1 base, with 13 bases between them. Germline V CDR1 and CDR2: LNHDA, SQIVND (reference sequence). The data originate from a study of cytomegalovirus exposure and HLA in healthy donors. General study points: As a later analysis showed, a missense DCLRE1C variant was linked to trimming of TCR beta V- and J-genes. The authors assumed roughly uniform sequencing depth across donors for presence/absence analyses.

Primers included in the PCR were 60 Vbeta and 13 Jbeta primers. Using immunoSEQ multiplex PCR, the repertoire was profiled, and TCRdb retains in-frame clones only, with some absent. The sample's table shows under 85,000 clones. The TCR comes from a boy aged 5-17 years in good health and CMV-seronegative. The chain carries TRBV19 and TRBJ1-4; a weak D match, TRBD1 (6 bases). Sequencing was done on a sample of PBMCs. The CDR3 coding sequence is TGTGCCAGTAGTATAGTCCTCCCGACAGGAACTAATGAAAAACTGTTTTTT. It is translated as CASSIVLPTGTNEKLFF.